This passage covers 23 T cell receptor beta chains from one sample sequenced in a study of neurological immune-mediated disorders (dated by TCRdb to the late 2010s). Library preparation was by 5' RACE. The reads were generated on an Illumina HiSeq 2500. The public reads were run again by TCRdb, first through fastp at Q25 and then through MiXCR, and only productive beta chains were kept. Each record represents a unique CDR3 protein, reported with the most common genes and DNA among its rows. Here the sample has approximately 39,000 distinct CDR3 sequences; almost 7.5% occur a single time. 5.5% to 6% of the sample is taken by the ten largest. Material for sequencing was CD4+ T cells from blood. Receptors originate from a man aged 50-60 years in good health.

This clonotype was counted at least ten times. The V call is TRBV19, the J call TRBJ1-1; D is unclear. This CDR3 is built from 14 residues. Germline CDR1 is LNHDA and CDR2 is SQIVND (reference sequence). V lost 6 bases and J lost 7, with 18 bases in between. The CDR3 reads CASRSDPVGSEAFF. The CDR3 nucleotides read TGTGCCAGTAGATCGGACCCAGTGGGTAGTGAAGCTTTCTTT.

This clonotype was seen repeatedly, ten times or more. This sequence joins TRBV7-2 and TRBJ2-1, with TRBD2 matching over 7 bases. This CDR3 spans 15 amino acids. After removal of 5 bases from V and 2 bases from J, the junction contained 6 bases not matched to a gene. Germline CDR1 and CDR2: SGHTA and FQGNSA. The CDR3 nucleotides read TGTGCCAGCAGCGGGGCGGGAGCCACCTACAATGAGCAGTTCTTC. The encoded protein is CASSGAGATYNEQFF.

There are many counts of this clonotype. The gene calls are TRBV5-1 and TRBJ2-1, with D unclear. The length of the CDR3 is 16 residues. Germline values: CDR1 SGHRS, CDR2 YFSETQ. Between the trimmed V and J ends, which lost 4 bases and 0 bases, there was a span of 14 bases. CDR3 residues: CASSATPSSSYNEQFF. In nucleotides, the CDR3 is TGCGCCAGCAGCGCGACCCCTTCGAGCTCCTACAATGAGCAGTTCTTC. The full variable domain, in which reference TRBV5-1 and TRBJ2-1 provide the parts outside the CDR3, is KAGVTQTPRYLIKTRGQQVTLSCSPISGHRSVSWYQQTPGQGLQFLFEYFSETQRNKGNFPGRFSGRQFSNSRSEMNVSTLELGDSALYLCASSATPSSSYNEQFFGPGTRLTVL.

In its sample, this clonotype was seen a few times. One junction end disagrees with the germline gene, perhaps due to a read error. V gene TRBV12-3 or TRBV12-4 combines with J gene TRBJ2-1, with D perhaps TRBD1 or TRBD2 (5 bases each). The CDR3 runs to 13 residues. For the CDR3, the DNA is TGTGCCAGTAGTCCCAGGGCGGGCAATGAGCAGTTATTC. It encodes CASSPRAGNEQLF.

This clonotype was observed many times. The chain employs TRBV7-9 and TRBJ2-5, with D hard to call. Trimming pared 1 base from V and 5 bases from J, leaving 11 bases between. This CDR3 spans 14 amino acids. The germline V gene encodes CDR1 SEHNR and CDR2 FQNEAQ (reference sequence). The CDR3 sequence is CASSLGHRIETQYF. CDR3 bases: TGTGCCAGCAGCTTAGGACACCGGATCGAGACCCAGTACTTC. Full variable domain (missing parts from reference TRBV7-9 and TRBJ2-5): DTGVSQNPRHKITKRGQNVTFRCDPISEHNRLYWYRQTLGQGPEFLTYFQNEAQLEKSRLLSDRFSAERPKGSFSTLEIQRTEQGDSAMYLCASSLGHRIETQYFGPGTRLLVL.

This clonotype was picked up many times. This sequence joins TRBV28 and TRBJ1-4; D gene ambiguous. Trimming left V 6 bases short and J 5 bases short, with 16 bases between. Germline-derived CDR1 and CDR2 are MDHEN and SYDVKM. The CDR3 is 15 residues long. The CDR3 sequence: CASRGPYSGNEKLFF. The DNA of the CDR3 is TGTGCCAGCAGAGGACCCTATTCGGGAAATGAAAAACTGTTTTTT.

This clonotype was observed at least ten times. The rearrangement links TRBV7-2 to TRBJ2-7; unclear D gene. The V and J ends lost 5 bases and 2 bases respectively, with 4 bases between them. CDR3 size: 11 residues. CDR1 is SGHTA, CDR2 FQGNSA, per germline. Here the CDR3 DNA reads TGTGCCAGCAGCGCCACCTACGAGCAGTACTTC. It encodes CASSATYEQYF.

This clonotype was seen ten or more times. The chain is built from TRBV28 and TRBJ2-5; the D call may be TRBD1 or TRBD2 (5 bases each). This CDR3 has 13 residues. The germline V gene encodes CDR1 MDHEN and CDR2 SYDVKM. Trimming took 3 bases from V and 8 from J, leaving 13 bases between them. This CDR3 reads CASSFPPRGTQYF. For the CDR3, the DNA is TGTGCCAGCAGTTTCCCCCCGAGGGGCACCCAGTACTTC.

A single count supports this clonotype. V gene TRBV5-4 combines with J gene TRBJ1-1, with TRBD1 as a possible D gene (5 bases). V lost 4 bases and J 1 base, leaving 11 bases between the germline ends. CDR3 length: 14 residues. CDR1 and CDR2 (germline): SGHNT, YYREEE (reference sequence). The CDR3, as DNA: TGTGCCAGCAGCGGGGCGAGATCGAACACTGAAGCTTTCTTT. Residues: CASSGARSNTEAFF.

This clonotype has ten or more counts. The V and J genes are TRBV11-3 and TRBJ2-1; TRBD1 aligns across 7 bases. The V gene end was trimmed by 1 base and the J gene end by 7 bases; junction bases not matched to a gene: 4. The CDR3 runs to 14 residues. From germline, CDR1 is SGHNT and CDR2 YENEEA. CDR3 sequence reads: CASSLGDSKNEQFF. CDR3 sequence (DNA): TGTGCCAGCAGCTTAGGGGACAGCAAAAATGAGCAGTTCTTC.

This clonotype was observed a single time. The chain is built from TRBV7-2 and TRBJ2-1, with D possibly being TRBD2 (5 bases). The CDR3 is 15 residues long. V lost 2 bases to trimming and J lost 7 bases, with 15 bases between them. Per germline, CDR1 SGHTA and CDR2 FQGNSA. DNA for the CDR3: TGTGCCAGCAGCTTATCAGCGGCTCCGGCGAATGAGCAGTTCTTC. This sequence encodes CASSLSAAPANEQFF.

At least ten counts were recorded for this clonotype. This chain links TRBV2 with TRBJ2-1; D may be TRBD2 (6 bases). CDR3 length: 14 amino acids. CDR1 and CDR2 from the germline V gene are SNHLY and FYNNEI. Between the trimmed V and J ends, which lost 6 bases and 7 bases, there was a span of 16 bases. The CDR3 spells CASRVGGDLNEQFF. DNA for the CDR3: TGTGCCAGCAGAGTGGGCGGGGACCTTAATGAGCAGTTCTTC.

This clonotype was counted at least ten times. The genes are TRBV28 and TRBJ2-1; D remains ambiguous. Germline CDR1 is MDHEN and CDR2 is SYDVKM. V shed 7 bases and J shed 7 bases, with 17 bases lying between them. The CDR3 totals 14 residues. CDR3 sequence (DNA): TGTGCCAGCACCCCGAATTATTTGGGTAATGAGCAGTTCTTC. This sequence encodes CASTPNYLGNEQFF.

This clonotype was counted ten times or more. V and J are TRBV3-1 and TRBJ2-5, with a weak D call TRBD1 (7 bases). Trimming took off 1 base at V and 5 bases at J, with 14 bases between the two ends. Per germline, CDR1 LGHDT and CDR2 YNNKEL (reference sequence). This CDR3 is built from 15 residues. The CDR3 spells CASSQGQGGGETQYF. The CDR3 region has the DNA TGTGCCAGCAGCCAAGGACAGGGAGGCGGGGAGACCCAGTACTTC.

J is TRBJ2-2 and V is TRBV20-1, with D tentatively TRBD2 (5 bases). The germline V gene has CDR1 DFQATT and CDR2 SNEGSKA (reference sequence). V was pared by 0 bases and J by 0 bases, with 11 bases between. The CDR3 is 16 amino acids. DNA of the CDR3: TGCAGTGCTAGAGATAGTCAGCGGTCGAACACCGGGGAGCTGTTTTTT. It specifies CSARDSQRSNTGELFF.

This clonotype was seen many times. The chain carries TRBV19 and TRBJ2-4, with D uncertain. The CDR3 consists of 18 residues. The germline V gene encodes CDR1 LNHDA and CDR2 SQIVND (reference sequence). Trimming cost V 1 base and J 2 bases, with 18 bases left between them. The CDR3 DNA follows: TGTGCCAGTAGTATAGCCCGGGCGAAAGGCCTAACCAAAAACATTCAGTACTTC. This encodes CASSIARAKGLTKNIQYF.

This clonotype has at least ten counts. This chain's CDR3 is CASNSDRAGRQFF. CDR3 coding DNA: TGTGCCAGCAACAGTGACAGGGCCGGGAGGCAGTTCTTC. This rearrangement joins TRBV6-6 to TRBJ2-1; D is perhaps TRBD1 (7 bases). Trimming pared 7 bases from V and 12 bases from J, leaving 19 bases between. The CDR3 contains 13 residues. CDR1 MNHNY and CDR2 SVGAGI come from the germline V gene (reference sequence).

This clonotype has ten or more counts. The rearrangement links TRBV5-1 to TRBJ2-5; 10 nucleotides agree with TRBD2. V gave up 6 bases and J gave up 5 bases; unmatched junction bases: 10. This CDR3 has 15 residues. Germline V gene sequence: CDR1 SGHRS, CDR2 YFSETQ. DNA of the CDR3: TGCGCCAGCACCCCCCGAGCGGGAGGGGGCGAGACCCAGTACTTC. It yields the protein CASTPRAGGGETQYF.

Ten or more counts support this clonotype. The chain couples TRBV7-2 to TRBJ1-1; TRBD1 matches at 8 bases. This CDR3 spans 15 amino acids. The germline CDR1 and CDR2 sequences are SGHTA and FQGNSA. The V gene end was trimmed by 3 bases and the J gene end by 1 base; junction bases not matched to a gene: 4. Written as DNA, the CDR3 is TGTGCCAGCAGCTTCCAGGGGGCACGGAACACTGAAGCTTTCTTT. This gives the protein CASSFQGARNTEAFF.

This chain connects TRBV29-1 to TRBJ1-2, with TRBD1 identical over 7 bases. V shed 3 bases and J 7 bases; nucleotides not matched to a gene: 5. Germline lookup yields CDR1 SQVTM and CDR2 ANQGSEA. The CDR3 has 12 residues. The CDR3 sequence: CSVDGTVRGYTF. As DNA, the CDR3 is TGCAGCGTTGATGGGACAGTACGTGGCTACACCTTC.

This clonotype was recorded many times. The rearrangement joins TRBV5-1 to TRBJ2-3; tentative D call: TRBD2 (6 bases). From germline, CDR1 is SGHRS and CDR2 YFSETQ. This CDR3 spans 15 amino acids. Deletions cut 4 bases from V and 6 bases from J, with 18 bases between. Here the CDR3 reads CASSPPSDPGDTQYF. The CDR3 nucleotides are TGCGCCAGCAGCCCACCTAGCGACCCAGGGGATACGCAGTATTTT.

This clonotype came up many times. CDR3 in DNA: TGCGCCAGCCAAAGAGATGCAGGGAAATCCTACGAGCAGTACTTC. It translates to CASQRDAGKSYEQYF. The V call is TRBV4-3, the J call TRBJ2-7; D possibly corresponds to TRBD1 (5 bases). Germline assignment: CDR1 LGHNA and CDR2 YSLEER. This CDR3 has 15 residues. Trimming took off 8 bases at V and 1 base at J, with 18 bases between the two ends.

This clonotype was counted at least ten times. The gene calls are TRBV5-1 and TRBJ2-7; 8 nucleotides line up with TRBD1. V shed 1 base and J 2 bases; nucleotides not matched to a gene: 2. The CDR3 length is 14 residues. The germline CDR1 and CDR2 sequences are SGHRS and YFSETQ. CDR3 residues: CASSLTGGPYEQYF. The DNA for the CDR3 is TGCGCCAGCAGCTTGACAGGGGGACCCTACGAGCAGTACTTC.